This T cell receptor (beta chain) was captured by sequencing in a study of blood T cell repertoires in COVID-19. Study-level information: The United States, Italy and Spain supplied acute and convalescent COVID-19 samples. In each case, the material was cDNA or gDNA derived from T cells, B-cell-depleted T cells, or PBMCs.

In the source study's methods: The assay estimated nucleated cells by amplifying reference gene primers. Generated by immunoSEQ multiplex PCR, the TCRdb table keeps only in-frame clones and is missing some. V, J and clone size reflect that table, while D and trimming were determined from the DNA. The table shows tens of thousands of clones, with about nine tenths occurring only once. A single count supports this clone. The CDR3 is made up of 15 amino acids. Germline loops: CDR1 SEHNR, CDR2 FQNEAQ (reference sequence). The V and J ends lost 5 bases and 6 bases respectively, with 16 bases between them. The clonotype comes from a man in his 60s with acute or convalescent COVID-19. This chain joins TRBV7-9 and TRBJ2-2; D may be TRBD1 (6 bases). The sequenced material came from peripheral blood. The CDR3 here is CASSPNLDRPGELFF. Written as DNA, the CDR3 is TGTGCCAGCAGCCCAAACTTAGACAGGCCCGGGGAGCTGTTTTTT.